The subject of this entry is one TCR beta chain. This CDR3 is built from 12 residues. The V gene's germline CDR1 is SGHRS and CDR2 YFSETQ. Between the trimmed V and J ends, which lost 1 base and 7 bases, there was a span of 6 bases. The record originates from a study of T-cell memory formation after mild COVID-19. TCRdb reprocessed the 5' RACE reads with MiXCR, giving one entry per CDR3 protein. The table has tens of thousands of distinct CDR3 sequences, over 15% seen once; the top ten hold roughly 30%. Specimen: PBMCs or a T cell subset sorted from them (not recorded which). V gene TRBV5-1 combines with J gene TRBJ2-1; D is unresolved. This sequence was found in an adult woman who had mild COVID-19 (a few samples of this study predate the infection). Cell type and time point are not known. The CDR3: CASSLSWNEQFF. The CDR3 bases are TGCGCCAGCAGCTTGAGTTGGAATGAGCAGTTCTTC.